These 7 T cell receptor beta chains share one sample of origin, sequenced in a study of shared clonotypes between healthy human individuals. The assay was immunoSEQ multiplex PCR, and TCRdb's table has in-frame clones only and misses some. The profile covers about 980,000 clones, with over 60% appearing a single time and approximately 1.5% taken by the ten largest. Sequenced: memory CD4+ T cells sorted from blood. Subset denoted: CD45RA-negative fraction. Receptor source: a man aged 18 to 29 in good health.

The chain couples TRBV28 to TRBJ1-5; D not certain. The V and J ends lost 1 base and 6 bases respectively, with 10 bases between them. The germline CDR1 and CDR2 sequences are MDHEN and SYDVKM. This CDR3 region has 14 residues. In nucleotides, the CDR3 is TGTGCCAGCAGTTTATCGGGTCGAGGTCAGCCCCAGCATTTT. It is translated as CASSLSGRGQPQHF.

This chain links TRBV7-9 with TRBJ1-4; tentatively, D is TRBD1 (6 bases). Germline V lookup: CDR1 SEHNR, CDR2 FQNEAQ (reference sequence). The CDR3 is 16 residues long. Trimming removed 5 bases at V and 3 bases at J, with 16 bases between. CDR3 DNA sequence: TGTGCCAGCAGCCCCGGGGGGGGCGATGCTAATGAAAAACTGTTTTTT. Translated, it gives CASSPGGGDANEKLFF.

This chain connects TRBV4-1 to TRBJ2-3; no clear D. Germline values: CDR1 MGHRA, CDR2 YSYEKL. The CDR3 runs 15 residues. V lost 3 bases and J 0 bases, leaving 10 bases between the germline ends. This chain's CDR3 is CASSQESYSTDTQYF. Written as DNA, the CDR3 is TGCGCCAGCAGCCAGGAAAGCTATAGCACAGATACGCAGTATTTT.

The J gene is TRBJ2-1, the V gene TRBV5-4; D possibly corresponds to TRBD2 (7 bases). Germline V gene lookup returns CDR1 SGHNT and CDR2 YYREEE (reference sequence). This CDR3 is 15 amino acids long. Trimming stripped 4 bases from V and 8 bases from J, with 19 bases between. The CDR3 DNA is TGTGCCAGCAGCCCCGGTGGGGGGGCCATCTATGAGCAGTTCTTC. Translated, it gives CASSPGGGAIYEQFF.

About this clone itself: Other nucleotide sequences in the sample specify the same CDR3. The J gene is TRBJ1-5, the V gene TRBV5-1; TRBD1 matches 7 bases. The CDR3 extends over 14 amino acids. V was pared by 0 bases and J by 5 bases, with 2 bases of the junction left unmatched. Germline V gene data show CDR1 as SGHRS and CDR2 as YFSETQ. The CDR3 nucleotides are TGCGCCAGCAGCTTGGACAGGGGAGATCAGCCCCAGCATTTT. Its translation: CASSLDRGDQPQHF.

The chain carries TRBV30 and TRBJ1-1; D call uncertain. Germline assignment: CDR1 GTSNPN and CDR2 SVGIG (reference sequence). The CDR3 has 12 residues. V dropped 2 bases and J dropped 1 base, with 5 bases sitting between them. CDR3 residues: CAWSSPNTEAFF. CDR3 nucleotide sequence: TGTGCCTGGAGTAGTCCGAACACTGAAGCTTTCTTT.

The chain has TRBV4-1 and TRBJ2-5, with D possibly TRBD1 on 5 matching bases. The V gene's germline CDR1 is MGHRA and CDR2 YSYEKL. The CDR3 consists of 15 residues. Trimming pared 4 bases from V and 5 bases from J, leaving 17 bases between. DNA for the CDR3: TGCGCCAGCAGCCGCGCCCAGGGCGCCGCGGAGACCCAGTACTTC. Residues: CASSRAQGAAETQYF.